The clone carrying this TCR beta chain was recorded a few times. What it binds is unknown. One entry per CDR3 protein, called by TCRdb with MiXCR from the reads. The table lists about 68,000 distinct CDR3 sequences, about 69% of them singletons, with 7.6% in the top ten. The length of the CDR3 is 13 residues. Trimming removed 7 bases at V and 7 bases at J, with 14 bases between. From germline, CDR1 is LNHDA and CDR2 SQIVND (reference sequence). The entry originates in a study of type 1 regulatory T cells. The sequence was obtained from a human donor in good health. The rearrangement joins TRBV19 to TRBJ1-5; no clear D. Sequenced input: cultured T cells, either the whole culture or a sorted T cell fraction (not recorded which). Subset indicated: Tr1-enriched cell product generated in vitro against host alloantigens. The DNA for the CDR3 is TGTGCCAGTACCCCATGGCCGGCCCAGCCCCAGCATTTT. Residues: CASTPWPAQPQHF.